This T cell receptor beta chain emerged from a study of blood T cell repertoires in COVID-19. Profiling relied on immunoSEQ multiplex PCR, and the TCRdb table lists in-frame clones only, not all of them. This sample has approximately 40,000 clones, with around 84% found just once. This clone was seen a handful of times. The sequenced sample was peripheral blood. The source of this sequence is a human donor in a cohort sampled during active COVID-19.

The CDR3 region is CASSYSGDRAEAFF. CDR3 sequence (DNA): TGTGCCAGCAGTTACTCGGGGGACAGGGCTGAAGCTTTCTTT. The J gene is TRBJ1-1, the V gene TRBV6-5; TRBD1 matches 9 bases. CDR1 is MNHEY, CDR2 SVGAGI, per germline. V shed 0 bases and J 6 bases; nucleotides not matched to a gene: 2. CDR3 length: 14 amino acids.